The 27 T cell receptor beta chains in this list originate from one sample, sequenced in a study of cytomegalovirus exposure and HLA in healthy donors. The PCR was carried out with 60 Vbeta primers and 13 Jbeta primers. Some clones are missing from TCRdb's copy, which holds only in-frame ones; the method was immunoSEQ multiplex PCR. The table has hundreds of thousands of clones, just over 75% seen once; the top ten hold roughly 0.6%. Source material: PBMCs. The receptors derive from a man younger than 30 in good health and CMV-seronegative.

This clone was detected only a few times. V gene TRBV5-1 combines with J gene TRBJ2-5; 7 nucleotides line up with TRBD1. CDR1 and CDR2 from the germline V gene are SGHRS and YFSETQ. The junction had 6 bases not matched to a gene; V was cut back by 4 bases and J by 3 bases. The CDR3 has 14 amino acids. The CDR3 protein is CASSPMGQKETQYF. In DNA form, the CDR3 reads TGCGCCAGCAGCCCTATGGGACAGAAAGAGACCCAGTACTTC.

The chain uses TRBV23-1 and TRBJ1-1; the match to TRBD1 covers 9 bases. TRBV23-1 falls under the ORF class, with uncertain function. Germline trimming cut 0 bases from V and 3 bases from J; bases unmatched to any gene: 20. The CDR3 totals 21 residues. The CDR3 region is CASSQSLESRDRERRDTEAFF. The CDR3 bases are TGCGCCAGCAGTCAATCCTTGGAGTCCCGGGACAGGGAAAGACGGGACACTGAAGCTTTCTTT.

The V and J genes are TRBV28 and TRBJ1-2, with D tentatively TRBD1 (5 bases). The CDR3 contains 14 residues. V was shortened by 3 bases and J by 8 bases, with 16 bases between the two germline ends. Looked up from germline, CDR1 is MDHEN and CDR2 is SYDVKM. CDR3 nucleotides: TGTGCCAGCAGTTTGGGGCAAGACAGTCAGGGCTACACCTTC. Protein sequence: CASSLGQDSQGYTF.

The chain has TRBV19 and TRBJ1-1; weak D call: TRBD1 (5 bases). V was trimmed by 7 bases and J by 6 bases, leaving 18 bases between them. This CDR3 has 14 residues. Germline V CDR1 and CDR2: LNHDA, SQIVND (reference sequence). Here the CDR3 DNA reads TGTGCCAGTAAATTAACAGGCCCTCTGTCTGAAGCTTTCTTT. Translation: CASKLTGPLSEAFF.

There are a few counts of this clone. The V call is TRBV7-8, the J call TRBJ2-3; no reliable D call. CDR3 length: 12 residues. Germline CDR1 reads SGHVS; CDR2 reads FQNEAQ. Trimming removed 5 bases at V and 2 bases at J, with 5 bases between. The DNA of the CDR3 is TGTGCCAGCAGCACTCTCACAGATACGCAGTATTTT. Encoded protein: CASSTLTDTQYF.

The V call is TRBV11-3, the J call TRBJ2-1, with TRBD2 identical over 14 bases. The trim removed 1 base at V and 8 bases at J, leaving 1 base unmatched. The CDR3 covers 15 residues. Germline CDR1 reads SGHNT; CDR2 reads YENEEA. CDR3 sequence reads: CASSLGLAGGDEQFF. The CDR3 DNA sequence: TGTGCCAGCAGCTTAGGACTAGCGGGAGGGGATGAGCAGTTCTTC. The complete variable domain, with remaining parts taken from reference TRBV11-3 and TRBJ2-1, reads EAGVVQSPRYKIIEKKQPVAFWCNPISGHNTLYWYLQNLGQGPELLIRYENEEAVDDSQLPKDRFSAERLKGVDSTLKIQPAELGDSAVYLCASSLGLAGGDEQFFGPGTRLTVL.

This chain joins TRBV5-5 and TRBJ1-1; 7 bases line up with TRBD1. Looked up from germline, CDR1 is SGHKS and CDR2 is YYEKEE (reference sequence). The CDR3 is 13 amino acids. V gave up 4 bases and J gave up 7 bases; unmatched junction bases: 7. Written as DNA, the CDR3 is TGTGCCAGCAGCCGTGACAGGGTGAGTGAAGCTTTCTTT. The encoded protein is CASSRDRVSEAFF.

For the CDR3, the DNA is TGTGCCAGCAACGACCCGGGACAGGGAAAAGAGACCCAGTACTTC. Translating it yields CASNDPGQGKETQYF. The chain couples TRBV6-5 to TRBJ2-5, with TRBD1 matching over 9 bases. This CDR3 region has 15 residues. The V gene's germline CDR1 is MNHEY and CDR2 SVGAGI. V gave up 7 bases and J gave up 3 bases; unmatched junction bases: 9.

The table lists this clone with a count of one. The J gene is TRBJ2-7, the V gene TRBV6-4; 11 bases line up with TRBD1. The V gene's germline CDR1 is MRHNA and CDR2 SNTAGT. J lost 5 bases, V lost 2 bases, and 8 bases had no gene match. The CDR3 sequence is 16 residues long. The CDR3 protein is CASSDGTGGMRHEQYF. The DNA of the CDR3 is TGTGCCAGCAGTGACGGGACAGGGGGGATGAGGCACGAGCAGTACTTC.

The chain links TRBV15 to TRBJ2-7, with D tentatively TRBD2 (7 bases). Trimming cost V 5 bases and J 6 bases, with 14 bases left between them. Germline V gene sequence: CDR1 LNHNV, CDR2 YYDKDF (reference sequence). This CDR3 region has 13 residues. CDR3 region: CATSPGGTIEQYF. CDR3 DNA sequence: TGTGCCACCAGCCCCGGGGGGACAATCGAGCAGTACTTC.

The gene calls are TRBV25-1 and TRBJ2-5; TRBD2 agrees at 9 bases. The closer fit of TRBJ2-7 to the DNA end suggests the J call may be wrong. Germline lookup yields CDR1 MGHDK and CDR2 SYGVNS. This CDR3 has 13 amino acids. CDR3 in amino acids: CASRTSGSYEQYF. The CDR3 DNA is TGTGCCAGCAGGACTAGCGGCTCCTACGAGCAGTACTTC.

The rearrangement uses TRBV10-3 and TRBJ1-2, with 9 bases fitting TRBD1. After removal of 4 bases from V and 5 bases from J, the junction contained 2 bases not matched to a gene. In germline, CDR1 is ENHRY, CDR2 SYGVKD. The CDR3 runs to 13 residues. The DNA of the CDR3 is TGTGCCATCAGTGTGGGGACAGGGTATGGCTACACCTTC. It encodes CAISVGTGYGYTF.

J is TRBJ1-4 and V is TRBV30; possibly TRBD1 for D (5 bases). CDR3 length equals 12 residues. Trimming cost V 4 bases and J 8 bases, with 11 bases left between them. Germline CDR1 reads GTSNPN; CDR2 reads SVGIG (reference sequence). The DNA for the CDR3 is TGTGCCTGGACTCAGGGTCGGGAAAAACTGTTTTTT. Its translation is CAWTQGREKLFF.

V gene TRBV6-6 combines with J gene TRBJ1-2, with 9 bases fitting TRBD1. The CDR3 totals 16 residues. Trimming at V came to 0 bases and at J to 6 bases, leaving 8 bases not matched to a gene. Germline assignment: CDR1 MNHNY and CDR2 SVGAGI (reference sequence). CDR3 amino acids: CASSYSPGTGIHGYTF. The CDR3 region has the DNA TGTGCCAGCAGTTACTCTCCGGGGACAGGGATTCATGGCTACACCTTC.

This clone is a singleton in its sample. This chain uses TRBV7-9 with TRBJ2-3; 9 bases align to TRBD1. The CDR3 covers 15 residues. The germline CDR1 and CDR2 sequences are SEHNR and FQNEAQ (reference sequence). V was clipped by 6 bases and J by 3 bases; unmatched bases: 7. CDR3 protein: CASRRDRAGTDTQYF. The CDR3 nucleotides are TGTGCCAGCAGGAGGGACAGGGCCGGGACAGATACGCAGTATTTT.

J is TRBJ2-5 and V is TRBV5-6; 16 bases map to TRBD2. V lost 4 bases and J lost 5; bases outside the gene matches: 11. This CDR3 spans 18 amino acids. Germline values: CDR1 SGHDT, CDR2 YYEEEE. The CDR3 sequence is CASSPGLAGGWGSETQYF. The CDR3 DNA sequence: TGTGCCAGCAGCCCGGGACTAGCGGGAGGGTGGGGTTCGGAGACCCAGTACTTC.

The CDR3 sequence is CASSLGASGSAYEQYF. The CDR3 coding sequence is TGTGCCAGCAGCTTAGGGGCTAGCGGGAGTGCCTACGAGCAGTACTTC. J is TRBJ2-7 and V is TRBV7-2, with 10 bases aligning to TRBD2. V was pared by 1 base and J by 2 bases, with 5 bases of the junction left unmatched. Germline assignment: CDR1 SGHTA and CDR2 FQGNSA. The CDR3 sequence is 16 residues long.

The J gene is TRBJ2-7, the V gene TRBV27, with 8 bases matching TRBD1. The CDR3 spans 14 residues. Germline CDR1 is MNHEY and CDR2 is SMNVEV (reference sequence). Unmatched junction bases numbered 9, after V lost 6 bases and J lost 5 bases. DNA of the CDR3: TGTGCCAGCAGGACGACAGGGGCCTTCAACGAGCAGTACTTC. This sequence encodes CASRTTGAFNEQYF.

This clone was detected a few times. The gene calls are TRBV27 and TRBJ2-7, with D possibly matching TRBD1 (6 bases). CDR3 length: 15 amino acids. In germline, CDR1 is MNHEY, CDR2 SMNVEV (reference sequence). Trimming removed 4 bases from V and 2 bases from J, with 15 bases in between. The CDR3 DNA reads as TGTGCCAGCAGTTCATCCGGGACAAGTCCCTACGAGCAGTACTTC. Protein product: CASSSSGTSPYEQYF.

The chain links TRBV9 to TRBJ2-1, with D possibly TRBD2 on 5 matching bases. Per germline, CDR1 SGDLS and CDR2 YYNGEE. Between the trimmed V and J ends, which lost 1 base and 5 bases, there was a span of 10 bases. The CDR3 length is 14 residues. The CDR3 bases are TGTGCCAGCAGCGTATTGCGGGCAAACAATGAGCAGTTCTTC. Translating it yields CASSVLRANNEQFF.

The V gene is TRBV6-1, the J gene TRBJ2-5; 8 nucleotides align to TRBD1. The DNA end is more similar to TRBJ2-7, so the J call may be wrong. Germline CDR1 is MNHNS and CDR2 is SASEGT. This CDR3 region has 15 residues. The chain's CDR3 is CASTKDRAYSYEQYF. The CDR3 DNA is TGTGCCAGCACTAAGGACAGGGCATACTCCTACGAGCAGTACTTC.

This chain links TRBV6-5 with TRBJ2-5, with a tentative D call TRBD2 (5 bases). The DNA end is more similar to TRBJ2-7, so the J call may be wrong. The CDR3 runs 16 residues. Germline CDR1 MNHEY, CDR2 SVGAGI. The CDR3 DNA is TGTGCCAGCAGTTACTCGGGCGGGTGGGCAACCTACGAGCAGTACTTC. Translating gives CASSYSGGWATYEQYF.

As regards this clone: The junction differs from germline at one of its ends, possibly a read error. The chain combines TRBV7-9 with TRBJ2-7, with 8 bases lining up with TRBD2. This CDR3 comprises 17 residues. Germline values: CDR1 SEHNR, CDR2 FQNEAQ (reference sequence). The chain's CDR3 is CSSSLARDSGTSYEQYF. The CDR3 nucleotides are TGTTCCAGCAGCTTAGCTCGGGATAGCGGGACCTCCTACGAGCAGTACTTC. The full variable domain, in which reference TRBV7-9 and TRBJ2-7 provide the parts outside the CDR3, is DTGVSQNPRHKITKRGQNVTFRCDPISEHNRLYWYRQTLGQGPEFLTYFQNEAQLEKSRLLSDRFSAERPKGSFSTLEIQRTEQGDSAMYLCSSSLARDSGTSYEQYFGPGTRLTVT.

The J gene is TRBJ1-1, the V gene TRBV6-5; no definite D call. The CDR3 length is 13 residues. V was cut by 7 bases and J by 0 bases, with 9 bases left in between. Germline values: CDR1 MNHEY, CDR2 SVGAGI. For the CDR3, the DNA is TGTGCCAGCAATCGACACCTGAACACTGAAGCTTTCTTT. Residues: CASNRHLNTEAFF.

This clone was seen only once. The rearrangement uses TRBV5-4 and TRBJ2-1, with 9 bases aligning to TRBD2. The V gene end was trimmed by 0 bases and the J gene end by 5 bases; junction bases not matched to a gene: 3. CDR1 is SGHNT and CDR2 is YYREEE in the germline V gene (reference sequence). CDR3 length: 15 residues. In nucleotides, the CDR3 is TGTGCCAGCAGCTTGGTAGCGGGAGCAAACAATGAGCAGTTCTTC. Translating gives CASSLVAGANNEQFF. Looking up the rest from reference TRBV5-4 and TRBJ2-1 gives the full variable domain: ETGVTQSPTHLIKTRGQQVTLRCSSQSGHNTVSWYQQALGQGPQFIFQYYREEENGRGNFPPRFSGLQFPNYSSELNVNALELDDSALYLCASSLVAGANNEQFFGPGTRLTVL.

The genes are TRBV5-6 and TRBJ2-2; TRBD2 matches 11 bases. The CDR3 runs to 14 residues. Trimming removed 2 bases from V and 7 bases from J; junction bases left unmatched: 1. The germline CDR1 and CDR2 sequences are SGHDT and YYEEEE. CDR3 DNA sequence: TGTGCCAGCAGCTTTGGGACTAGCGGCGGGGAGCTGTTTTTT. Amino acid sequence: CASSFGTSGGELFF.

The chain recombines TRBV6-5 with TRBJ2-3; 10 nucleotides line up with TRBD2. CDR3 length: 14 residues. Per the germline V gene, CDR1 is MNHEY and CDR2 is SVGAGI. V dropped 2 bases and J dropped 9; count of bases not matched to a gene: 5. CDR3 DNA sequence: TGTGCCAGCAGTTACAGCGGGGGGGCTCAAACGCAGTATTTT. Translation gives CASSYSGGAQTQYF.